A single sample gave rise to the 9 T cell receptor beta chains below, sequenced in a study of yellow fever vaccine responses in identical twins (dated by TCRdb to 2016 to 2019). To prepare the library, RT-PCR was applied. The sequencing machine was an Illumina HiSeq 2500. TCRdb cleaned the public reads at Q25 with fastp, built clones with MiXCR and kept in-frame beta chains. One record per CDR3 amino acid sequence lists the most common genes and DNA. The sample contains some 520 distinct CDR3 sequences, less than 90% of them found a single time. Jointly, the top ten make up around 17% of the sample. The sequenced sample was T cells from blood (PBMCs), unsorted or a sorted subset (not recorded which), obtained before or after yellow fever vaccination (not recorded which). The origin of the receptors is a woman aged 18-30 years who received the yellow fever vaccine. Donor details come from another sample of the same person, matched by shared clones.

The chain links TRBV23-1 to TRBJ2-7; a weak D match, TRBD2 (5 bases). TRBV23-1 is classed as an ORF, of uncertain function. Trimming shortened V by 6 bases and J by 0 bases, and 9 bases separated the two germline ends. This CDR3 comprises 13 residues. The CDR3 region has the DNA TGCGCCAGCAGCGCCGGGGTCTCCTACGAGCAGTACTTC. It yields the protein CASSAGVSYEQYF.

V is TRBV10-3 and J is TRBJ1-1, with D unclear. The CDR3 consists of 12 residues. Trimming took off 4 bases at V and 10 bases at J, with 13 bases between the two ends. CDR1 is ENHRY and CDR2 is SYGVKD in the germline V gene. The CDR3 loop is CAISVGDRIAFF. CDR3 nucleotides: TGTGCCATCAGTGTTGGAGATAGAATAGCTTTCTTT.

Relative to its sample, this clonotype is hyperexpanded (1% or more). V gene TRBV4-1 combines with J gene TRBJ2-5; D not resolved. The V end was cut by 0 bases, the J end by 7 bases, with 15 bases between. CDR1 MGHRA and CDR2 YSYEKL come from the germline V gene. This CDR3 is built from 15 residues. The CDR3 here is CASSQDGAGSVTQYF. Here the CDR3 DNA reads TGCGCCAGCAGCCAAGATGGCGCAGGAAGTGTGACCCAGTACTTC.

This clonotype appeared a few times. DNA for the CDR3: TGTGCCGGCGGGGCAGATTATAGCAATCAGCCCCAGCATTTT. It is translated as CAGGADYSNQPQHF. The rearrangement links TRBV28 to TRBJ1-5; D perhaps matches TRBD1 (5 bases). CDR1 is MDHEN and CDR2 is SYDVKM in the germline V gene. There are 14 residues in the CDR3. V gave up 11 bases and J gave up 0 bases, with 14 bases separating them.

V is TRBV29-1 and J is TRBJ2-5, with D uncertain. Trimming pared 5 bases from V and 7 bases from J, leaving 14 bases between. The CDR3 contains 12 residues. Germline CDR1 and CDR2: SQVTM and ANQGSEA. This CDR3 reads CSVLDPIGTQYF. The DNA of the CDR3 is TGCAGCGTTCTGGACCCGATCGGGACCCAGTACTTC.

V gene TRBV6-1 combines with J gene TRBJ1-2; TRBD1 is a possible D gene (6 bases). CDR3 length: 16 residues. Trimming stripped 6 bases from V and 6 bases from J, with 23 bases between. Germline V lookup: CDR1 MNHNS, CDR2 SASEGT. The CDR3 sequence is CASRLLPGGATDGYTF. The CDR3 DNA reads TGTGCCAGCAGACTCTTACCGGGGGGGGCGACCGATGGCTACACCTTC.

V is TRBV21-1 and J is TRBJ1-3; the table's D gene call, TRBD1, was not cross checked with the DNA. TRBV21-1 is an annotated pseudogene. This CDR3 region has 17 residues. CDR3 loop: CASSRDRGFHSGNTIYF. The CDR3 nucleotides read TGTGCCAGCAGCAGGGACAGGGGCTTCCACTCTGGAAACACCATATATTTT.

The gene calls are TRBV11-2 and TRBJ2-1; 11 nucleotides match TRBD1. Trimming cost V 5 bases and J 5 bases; bases outside gene matches: 8. CDR1 is SGHAT, CDR2 FQNNGV, per germline. This CDR3 spans 16 amino acids. The CDR3 sequence: CASSLLGQGVDNEQFF. DNA of the CDR3: TGTGCCAGCAGCCTCCTGGGACAGGGGGTCGACAATGAGCAGTTCTTC.

This CDR3 reads CASRPIQGKETQYF. The CDR3 bases are TGCGCCAGCAGACCCATCCAGGGTAAAGAGACCCAGTACTTC. The chain links TRBV23-1 to TRBJ2-5, with a possible D match to TRBD1 (5 bases). TRBV23-1 has ORF status, its function being uncertain. The CDR3 is 14 residues long. V was pared by 6 bases and J by 3 bases, with 14 bases between.